This section outlines one TCR beta chain sequence together with its context. The V and J ends lost 4 bases and 4 bases, in that order; junction bases with no gene match: 12. The CDR3 has 18 amino acids. In germline, CDR1 is SGDLS, CDR2 YYNGEE. This record comes from a study of blood T cell repertoires in COVID-19. For the study at large: Sites across the United States, Italy and Spain contributed samples from acute and convalescent COVID-19. Nucleic acid was either cDNA or gDNA, and it came from T cells, B-cell-depleted T cells, or PBMCs.

Assay: immunoSEQ multiplex PCR; the TCRdb copy retains only in-frame clones and omits some. This table holds about 23,000 clones, approximately 94% found once. The TCR was taken from a woman between 45 and 60 years old with active COVID-19. V is TRBV9 and J is TRBJ2-1, with 12 nucleotides matching TRBD2. Sequenced: peripheral blood. CDR3 amino acids: CASSLQGQLAGGYNEQFF. CDR3 nucleotide sequence: TGTGCCAGCAGCCTCCAAGGTCAACTAGCGGGAGGATACAATGAGCAGTTCTTC. Together with reference TRBV9 and TRBJ2-1, the CDR3 gives the full variable domain: DSGVTQTPKHLITATGQRVTLRCSPRSGDLSVYWYQQSLDQGLQFLIQYYNGEERAKGNILERFSAQQFPDLHSELNLSSLELGDSALYFCASSLQGQLAGGYNEQFFGPGTRLTVL.